Below, 32 T cell receptor beta chains from the same sample are listed, as sequenced in a study of blood T cell repertoires in COVID-19. Clones were read by immunoSEQ multiplex PCR, and TCRdb kept only the in-frame ones, dropping some. Of some 200,000 clones listed, roughly 84% are singletons. The sequencing input was peripheral blood. These receptor sequences come from a man aged 45-65 years with COVID-19, enrolled during active disease.

This clone has more than one count but fewer than ten. This chain connects TRBV7-2 to TRBJ2-2; 12 bases are shared with TRBD1. The germline V gene encodes CDR1 SGHTA and CDR2 FQGNSA. This CDR3 contains 15 residues. V was clipped by 5 bases and J by 5 bases; unmatched bases: 3. The CDR3 spells CASSGTGGHTGELFF. The CDR3 nucleotides are TGTGCCAGCAGCGGGACAGGGGGCCATACCGGGGAGCTGTTTTTT.

This clone was seen a handful of times. This rearrangement joins TRBV28 to TRBJ2-7, with 7 nucleotides matching TRBD1. V gave up 9 bases and J gave up 5 bases; unmatched junction bases: 13. This CDR3 is 14 amino acids long. Germline V gives CDR1 MDHEN, CDR2 SYDVKM. CDR3 DNA sequence: TGTGCCAGTCTTAGTAGACAGGGTCGCCACGAGCAGTACTTC. It specifies CASLSRQGRHEQYF. The variable domain in full, completed from reference TRBV28 and TRBJ2-7, reads DVKVTQSSRYLVKRTGEKVFLECVQDMDHENMFWYRQDPGLGLRLIYFSYDVKMKEKGDIPEGYSVSREKKERFSLILESASTNQTSMYLCASLSRQGRHEQYFGPGTRLTVT.

The genes are TRBV10-1 and TRBJ2-1; the match to TRBD2 covers 12 bases. Germline loops: CDR1 WNHNN, CDR2 SYGVQD (reference sequence). This CDR3 has 16 amino acids. The trim removed 3 bases at V and 5 bases at J, leaving 5 bases unmatched. In DNA, the CDR3 is TGCGCCAGCAGTGACGGGACTAGCGGGCGAGACAATGAGCAGTTCTTC. It translates to CASSDGTSGRDNEQFF.

The chain combines TRBV15 with TRBJ2-1; D is uncertain. The ends were cut back, 0 bases at V and 6 bases at J, with 15 bases in the middle. CDR1 is LNHNV, CDR2 YYDKDF, per germline (reference sequence). This CDR3 contains 16 residues. CDR3 amino acids: CATSRDPEGRGNEQFF. DNA of the CDR3: TGTGCCACCAGCAGAGATCCAGAAGGAAGAGGCAATGAGCAGTTCTTC.

This clone was picked up a small number of times. The chain joins TRBV6-2 or TRBV6-3 to TRBJ2-1; TRBD1 matches at 8 bases. The CDR3 is made up of 15 amino acids. Germline CDR1 and CDR2: MNHEY and SVGEGT. The V and J ends lost 1 base and 8 bases, in that order; junction bases with no gene match: 7. In nucleotides, the CDR3 is TGTGCCAGCAGTTACTGGCCAGGGGGCATAGATGAGCAGTTCTTC. It translates to CASSYWPGGIDEQFF.

The chain employs TRBV3-1 (or the pseudogene TRBV3-2) and TRBJ2-2; 8 bases match TRBD2. The CDR3 covers 17 residues. Germline V gene data show CDR1 as LGHDT and CDR2 as YNNKEL (reference sequence). Trimming removed 1 base from V and 7 bases from J; junction bases left unmatched: 11. The CDR3 reads CASSQGSSGQLGGELFF. CDR3 DNA sequence: TGTGCCAGCAGCCAAGGGTCTAGCGGGCAACTGGGCGGGGAGCTGTTTTTT.

J is TRBJ2-7 and V is TRBV7-2; 10 bases agree with TRBD1. The CDR3 consists of 15 residues. Germline-derived CDR1 and CDR2 are SGHTA and FQGNSA. With 4 bases clipped from V and 4 bases from J, the junction kept 7 bases outside the gene matches. The CDR3 region is CASSSYPGQGYEQYF. For the CDR3, the DNA is TGTGCCAGCAGCTCCTATCCGGGACAGGGGTACGAGCAGTACTTC.

The CDR3: CASSPGTGGYYGYTF. The CDR3 DNA is TGTGCCAGCAGCCCGGGGACAGGGGGCTACTATGGCTACACCTTC. The V call is TRBV27, the J call TRBJ1-2, with 12 nucleotides matching TRBD1. The CDR3 covers 15 residues. Germline values: CDR1 MNHEY, CDR2 SMNVEV (reference sequence). After removal of 6 bases from V and 3 bases from J, the junction contained 5 bases not matched to a gene.

A few counts support this clone. V is TRBV4-2 and J is TRBJ1-4; no clear D. Trimming took 4 bases from V and 7 from J, leaving 7 bases between them. The CDR3 spans 12 residues. Germline-derived CDR1 and CDR2 are LGHNA and YNFKEQ. The CDR3 nucleotides are TGTGCCAGCAGCCTTTTCGGTGAAAAACTGTTTTTT. It codes for CASSLFGEKLFF.

The rearrangement joins TRBV7-9 to TRBJ2-7, with 9 bases aligning to TRBD1. Germline values: CDR1 SEHNR, CDR2 FQNEAQ (reference sequence). J lost 0 bases, V lost 5 bases, and 8 bases had no gene match. The CDR3 is 16 residues long. The CDR3 is CASSLEGQGTSYEQYF. CDR3 bases: TGTGCCAGCAGCCTTGAAGGACAGGGGACCTCCTACGAGCAGTACTTC. The full variable domain, its missing parts supplied by reference TRBV7-9 and TRBJ2-7, is DTGVSQNPRHKITKRGQNVTFRCDPISEHNRLYWYRQTLGQGPEFLTYFQNEAQLEKSRLLSDRFSAERPKGSFSTLEIQRTEQGDSAMYLCASSLEGQGTSYEQYFGPGTRLTVT.

This clone has more than one count but fewer than ten. CDR3: CASSSTGARNTIYF. The CDR3, as DNA: TGTGCCAGCAGCTCAACAGGGGCAAGAAACACCATATATTTT. This chain joins TRBV11-2 and TRBJ1-3; 7 nucleotides match TRBD1. This CDR3 contains 14 residues. With V trimmed by 4 bases and J by 5 bases, 5 bases remained unmatched. Germline V gene lookup returns CDR1 SGHAT and CDR2 FQNNGV.

This clone has just a few counts. This sequence joins TRBV9 and TRBJ1-1; D unresolved. Germline V gene lookup returns CDR1 SGDLS and CDR2 YYNGEE. The length of the CDR3 is 14 residues. The ends were cut back, 4 bases at V and 3 bases at J, with 13 bases in the middle. The CDR3 is CASSPKSRDTEAFF. For the CDR3, the DNA is TGTGCCAGCAGCCCAAAATCCCGGGACACTGAAGCTTTCTTT.

The V and J genes are TRBV5-6 and TRBJ1-6, with 8 bases that match TRBD1. V was pared by 7 bases and J by 7 bases, with 4 bases of the junction left unmatched. Germline CDR1 reads SGHDT; CDR2 reads YYEEEE. The CDR3 covers 13 residues. This CDR3 is CASFRQGNSPLHF. Here the CDR3 DNA reads TGTGCCAGCTTCCGACAGGGGAATTCACCCCTCCACTTT.

CDR3 nucleotide sequence: TGTGCCAGGAGAAGGATACACTACGAGCAGTACTTC. Amino acid sequence: CARRRIHYEQYF. This rearrangement joins TRBV10-3 to TRBJ2-7; D is undetermined. The CDR3 totals 12 residues. V was shortened by 10 bases and J by 3 bases, with 13 bases between the two germline ends. Germline values: CDR1 ENHRY, CDR2 SYGVKD.

This CDR3 is CASSEHDGDSNQPQHF. The CDR3 nucleotides read TGCGCCAGCAGTGAACACGACGGGGATAGCAATCAGCCCCAGCATTTT. The chain carries TRBV10-1 and TRBJ1-5; D is unresolved. Per germline, CDR1 WNHNN and CDR2 SYGVQD (reference sequence). The CDR3 sequence is 16 residues long. V lost 3 bases and J lost 0, with 12 bases in between.

The V gene is TRBV5-4, the J gene TRBJ2-5; perhaps TRBD2 as D (7 bases). The germline V gene has CDR1 SGHNT and CDR2 YYREEE (reference sequence). V was clipped by 0 bases and J by 3 bases, with 15 bases between them. This CDR3 is 16 amino acids long. The CDR3 DNA reads TGTGCCAGCAGCTTGGCACGGCGGGGGCTGAAAGAGACCCAGTACTTC. Protein product: CASSLARRGLKETQYF.

DNA of the CDR3: TGTGCCAGCAGTTACTACAGGGGGATGAATGGCTATGGCTACACCTTC. This translates into CASSYYRGMNGYGYTF. The rearrangement links TRBV6-5 to TRBJ1-2; 8 nucleotides line up with TRBD1. There are 16 residues in the CDR3. Germline V lookup: CDR1 MNHEY, CDR2 SVGAGI. V was pared by 1 base and J by 4 bases, with 8 bases of the junction left unmatched.

The chain has TRBV29-1 and TRBJ2-7, with 9 bases matching TRBD1. CDR1 and CDR2 (germline): SQVTM, ANQGSEA. The CDR3 totals 12 residues. V lost 7 bases, J lost 2 bases, and 3 bases stayed unmatched. For the CDR3, the DNA is TGCAGCGGGGGACAGGGAGCCTACGAGCAGTACTTC. It codes for CSGGQGAYEQYF.

The genes are TRBV27 and TRBJ1-4; D possibly corresponds to TRBD1 (6 bases). Germline loops: CDR1 MNHEY, CDR2 SMNVEV (reference sequence). Trimming cost V 6 bases and J 0 bases, with 20 bases left between them. CDR3 length: 18 amino acids. This chain's CDR3 is CASRPAGGQGPTNEKLFF. CDR3 sequence (DNA): TGTGCCAGCAGGCCCGCGGGGGGCCAGGGCCCAACTAATGAAAAACTGTTTTTT.

This chain's CDR3 is CASSTGLAGGETQYF. The CDR3 DNA reads TGTGCCAGTAGTACGGGACTAGCGGGGGGAGAGACCCAGTACTTC. The gene calls are TRBV19 and TRBJ2-5; TRBD2 agrees at 15 bases. There are 15 residues in the CDR3. Germline V gene sequence: CDR1 LNHDA, CDR2 SQIVND (reference sequence). Trimming took 4 bases from V and 4 from J; bases not matched to a gene: 1.

The rearrangement links TRBV5-1 to TRBJ1-2; the match to TRBD1 covers 7 bases. This CDR3 is built from 13 residues. V lost 4 bases to trimming and J lost 3 bases; unmatched junction nucleotides: 3. Germline V gene lookup returns CDR1 SGHRS and CDR2 YFSETQ. The CDR3 loop reads CASSLGQYYGYTF. CDR3 DNA: TGCGCCAGCAGCCTGGGACAGTACTATGGCTACACCTTC.

The chain couples TRBV3-1 (or the pseudogene TRBV3-2) to TRBJ1-4; TRBD1 agrees at 8 bases. V trimming: 3 bases; J trimming: 8 bases; junction bases outside the gene matches: 11. Germline loops: CDR1 LGHDT, CDR2 YNNKEL (reference sequence). The CDR3 is 16 residues long. The CDR3: CASSQPGTGGGEKLFF. DNA of the CDR3: TGTGCCAGCAGCCAGCCCGGGACAGGAGGGGGAGAAAAACTGTTTTTT.

This clone was counted once. The chain has TRBV7-9 and TRBJ2-5; D remains ambiguous. Trimming removed 2 bases at V and 5 bases at J, with 12 bases between. This CDR3 region has 14 residues. Per germline, CDR1 SEHNR and CDR2 FQNEAQ (reference sequence). In DNA form, the CDR3 reads TGTGCCAGCAGCTTATTGCAGGTCTGGGAGACCCAGTACTTC. This encodes CASSLLQVWETQYF. The entire variable domain, with the rest obtained from reference TRBV7-9 and TRBJ2-5, is as follows: DTGVSQNPRHKITKRGQNVTFRCDPISEHNRLYWYRQTLGQGPEFLTYFQNEAQLEKSRLLSDRFSAERPKGSFSTLEIQRTEQGDSAMYLCASSLLQVWETQYFGPGTRLLVL.

The chain links TRBV3-1 (or the pseudogene TRBV3-2) to TRBJ1-5; 8 nucleotides line up with TRBD1. Losses at the gene ends were 6 bases for V and 4 bases for J; bases not matched to a gene: 8. CDR1 and CDR2 (germline): LGHDT, YNNKEL (reference sequence). The CDR3 has 15 residues. The CDR3 bases are TGTGCCAGCAGTAACGACAGGGGTCTAAATCAGCCCCAGCATTTT. Its translation: CASSNDRGLNQPQHF.

CDR3 sequence (DNA): TGTGCCAGCAGTACGGGACTAGCGGGAACAGATACGCAGTATTTT. Translating it yields CASSTGLAGTDTQYF. The chain is built from TRBV27 and TRBJ2-3, with 13 bases lining up with TRBD2. V shed 5 bases, J shed 3 bases, and the junction held 2 bases outside the gene matches. The CDR3 extends over 15 amino acids. Germline V gene data show CDR1 as MNHEY and CDR2 as SMNVEV (reference sequence).

The chain carries TRBV18 and TRBJ2-5; 8 bases fit TRBD2. CDR3 length equals 16 residues. Per the germline V gene, CDR1 is KGHSH and CDR2 is LQKENI. V was clipped by 1 base and J by 3 bases; unmatched bases: 7. The CDR3 sequence is CASSPRSAGVEETQYF. CDR3 bases: TGTGCCAGCTCACCACGATCAGCGGGAGTGGAAGAGACCCAGTACTTC.

The V gene is TRBV5-1, the J gene TRBJ1-1; D uncertain. The CDR3 is 16 residues long. Germline CDR1 reads SGHRS; CDR2 reads YFSETQ. The ends were cut back, 0 bases at V and 0 bases at J, with 12 bases in the middle. CDR3 coding DNA: TGCGCCAGCAGCTTGGTTGCAGGCCCCATGAACACTGAAGCTTTCTTT. It translates to CASSLVAGPMNTEAFF.

V usage is TRBV2 and J usage is TRBJ1-5, with a tentative D call TRBD1 (6 bases). Germline V gene sequence: CDR1 SNHLY, CDR2 FYNNEI. The CDR3 loop spans 14 amino acids. V was pared by 5 bases and J by 5 bases, with 13 bases between. The CDR3 here is CASSTGNGDQPQHF. The CDR3 bases are TGTGCCAGCAGTACAGGGAATGGTGATCAGCCCCAGCATTTT.

This chain links TRBV12-2 with TRBJ1-1. TRBV12-2 is reported as a pseudogene. The CDR3 has 13 residues. The CDR3 DNA reads as TGTGCAAGTCGCCCAACACGGGTTACTGAAGCTTTCTTT. Its protein product is CASRPTRVTEAFF.

CDR3 protein: CASSLVGGRTEAFF. For the CDR3, the DNA is TGCGCCAGCAGCTTGGTGGGGGGGCGTACTGAAGCTTTCTTT. V is TRBV5-1 and J is TRBJ1-1; a possible D gene is TRBD1 (6 bases). This CDR3 has 14 residues. The germline gives CDR1 SGHRS, CDR2 YFSETQ. Trimming took off 0 bases at V and 5 bases at J, with 11 bases between the two ends. The full variable domain, its missing parts supplied by reference TRBV5-1 and TRBJ1-1, is KAGVTQTPRYLIKTRGQQVTLSCSPISGHRSVSWYQQTPGQGLQFLFEYFSETQRNKGNFPGRFSGRQFSNSRSEMNVSTLELGDSALYLCASSLVGGRTEAFFGQGTRLTVV.

The chain employs TRBV5-1 and TRBJ2-7; TRBD1 matches at 7 bases. The CDR3 is 12 residues long. Per germline, CDR1 SGHRS and CDR2 YFSETQ. The junction had 4 bases not matched to a gene; V was cut back by 4 bases and J by 6 bases. The chain's CDR3 is CASSVTGAEQYF. Written as DNA, the CDR3 is TGCGCCAGCAGCGTCACAGGGGCCGAGCAGTACTTC.

The chain uses TRBV18 and TRBJ2-3, with a possible D match to TRBD2 (5 bases). V was clipped by 3 bases and J by 3 bases, with 16 bases between them. CDR1 and CDR2 from the germline V gene are KGHSH and LQKENI. The CDR3 consists of 16 residues. The CDR3 sequence is CASSPLSGGRTDTQYF. Here the CDR3 DNA reads TGTGCCAGCTCACCCCTCAGCGGCGGTCGGACAGATACGCAGTATTTT.